This T cell receptor (beta chain) was found in a study of T cells in Graves' hyperthyroidism and ophthalmopathy. Stable Graves' hyperthyroidism meant no ophthalmopathy progression within 18 months. V was trimmed by 11 bases and J by 0 bases, leaving 8 bases between them. Germline CDR1 and CDR2: MDHEN and SYDVKM. The CDR3 runs to 12 residues. Researchers took RNA transcripts and amplified the TCR beta CDR3 regions from them. First-round RT-PCR targeting the TCR CDR3 was performed with the HTBI primer set. TCRdb analysed the multiplex PCR reads with MiXCR anew, one entry per CDR3 protein. Here the sample spans 550,000 to 600,000 distinct CDR3 sequences, over 15% being singletons. This clonotype appeared once.

The sequence was obtained from a woman aged 18-29 years with Graves' hyperthyroidism. The chain links TRBV28 to TRBJ2-1; D is unclear. The sequenced sample was blood. The CDR3 coding sequence is TGTGCCTCCCTCGGCTCCTACAATGAGCAGTTCTTC. This encodes CASLGSYNEQFF.